The entry below describes one T cell receptor beta chain. The antigen remains unidentified. This sample stems from a study of cytotoxic CD8 clonotypes in ibrutinib-treated CLL. Trimming took 5 bases from V and 1 from J; bases not matched to a gene: 5. Germline-derived CDR1 and CDR2 are SEHNR and FQNEAQ (reference sequence). The CDR3 runs to 14 residues. The method was immunoSEQ multiplex PCR; TCRdb's version includes in-frame clones alone and lacks a portion of them. This sample has more than 200,000 clones, with over 65% found just once. Study results and limitations: Age-matched healthy donor levels were exceeded by baseline clonality, which tracked circulating CD8+ T-cell counts. The clonality went up when patients responded to ibrutinib and dropped back toward baseline at progression. Sustained-remission and progressing patients diverged in sampling times.

The source material was PBMCs, sampled after 12 months of ibrutinib treatment. The sequence was collected from a human donor with chronic lymphocytic leukemia. The V gene is TRBV7-9, the J gene TRBJ2-7; 7 bases agree with TRBD1. The CDR3 nucleotides read TGTGCCAGCAGCGAGTCAGGGGGATCCTACGAGCAGTACTTC. As protein: CASSESGGSYEQYF.